Each of the 26 T cell receptor beta chains below was sequenced from the same sample in a study of Ad26.COV2.S vaccination and SARS-CoV-2 variants. The sample's treatment: roughly 18 received Ad26.COV2.S at low or high dose, single or two shots; 5 received placebo; per-sample allocation not given. Material that was analyzed had been drawn on day 63 after the first vaccine or placebo injection. The table came from immunoSEQ multiplex PCR; TCRdb's copy has only in-frame clones and leaves some out. The repertoire has about 390,000 clones, around 85% of them found once; the top ten carry roughly 3.5%. Here the sequenced sample was peripheral blood, taken in a trial of Ad26.COV2.S vaccine versus placebo. The source of these receptors is a person aged 18 to 65 who received the Ad26.COV2.S COVID-19 vaccine or a placebo.

The V gene is TRBV7-7, the J gene TRBJ1-2; maybe TRBD1 (6 bases). Germline-derived CDR1 and CDR2 are SSHAT and FNYEAQ (reference sequence). The CDR3 is 14 amino acids. V shed 9 bases and J shed 3 bases, with 17 bases lying between them. The DNA of the CDR3 is TGTGCCAGTCCCCCGTACAGGGTTTACTATGGCTACACCTTC. As protein: CASPPYRVYYGYTF.

J is TRBJ2-1 and V is TRBV15; 12 bases match TRBD2. The germline V gene has CDR1 LNHNV and CDR2 YYDKDF (reference sequence). With 0 bases clipped from V and 10 bases from J, the junction kept 13 bases outside the gene matches. This CDR3 has 18 residues. The CDR3 reads CATSREDPGLAGTNEQFF. In DNA form, the CDR3 reads TGTGCCACCAGCAGAGAGGATCCAGGACTAGCGGGGACGAACGAGCAGTTCTTC.

The V gene is TRBV6-6, the J gene TRBJ1-1; 9 bases align to TRBD1. V shed 6 bases, J shed 7 bases, and the junction held 3 bases outside the gene matches. This CDR3 spans 12 amino acids. The V gene's germline CDR1 is MNHNY and CDR2 SVGAGI (reference sequence). CDR3 sequence reads: CASSKDRGEAFF. The CDR3, as DNA: TGTGCCAGCAGCAAGGACAGGGGTGAAGCTTTCTTT.

Only one count was recorded for this clone. J is TRBJ2-2 and V is TRBV5-1; the match to TRBD1 covers 10 bases. Germline V gives CDR1 SGHRS, CDR2 YFSETQ. J gave up 7 bases and V 7 bases, and 7 bases lay outside the gene matches. The CDR3 contains 14 residues. Here the CDR3 DNA reads TGCGCCAGCGGGAGACAGGGGGCGAGCGGGGAGCTGTTTTTT. Translated, it gives CASGRQGASGELFF. Together with reference TRBV5-1 and TRBJ2-2, the CDR3 gives the full variable domain: KAGVTQTPRYLIKTRGQQVTLSCSPISGHRSVSWYQQTPGQGLQFLFEYFSETQRNKGNFPGRFSGRQFSNSRSEMNVSTLELGDSALYLCASGRQGASGELFFGEGSRLTVL.

For the CDR3, the DNA is TGTGCCAGCAGCCAAGCGGACCCCCCCACTAGTTCCGGGGAGCTGTTTTTT. Encoded protein: CASSQADPPTSSGELFF. This chain connects TRBV4-2 to TRBJ2-2; maybe TRBD2 (5 bases). This CDR3 is 17 amino acids long. Germline V gives CDR1 LGHNA, CDR2 YNFKEQ. Trimming stripped 1 base from V and 6 bases from J, with 18 bases between.

Remarks on this clone: Germline is not matched at one junction end, which may reflect a read error. V gene TRBV29-1 combines with J gene TRBJ2-2, with 8 bases aligning to TRBD2. The CDR3 consists of 13 residues. CDR1 is SQVTM and CDR2 is ANQGSEA in the germline V gene. CDR3 coding DNA: TGCAGCGTAGAAGCGGGGGAGACCGGGGAGCTGTTTTTT. Translating gives CSVEAGETGELFF.

This chain joins TRBV9 and TRBJ2-7; 8 bases map to TRBD1. With V trimmed by 3 bases and J by 3 bases, 5 bases remained unmatched. This CDR3 region has 14 residues. From germline, CDR1 is SGDLS and CDR2 YYNGEE. CDR3 protein: CASSERTGHYEQYF. CDR3 DNA: TGTGCCAGCAGCGAACGGACAGGGCACTACGAGCAGTACTTC.

V is TRBV11-2 and J is TRBJ1-1; D call uncertain. The germline V gene has CDR1 SGHAT and CDR2 FQNNGV. V was trimmed by 1 base and J by 6 bases, leaving 12 bases between them. The CDR3 spans 14 residues. For the CDR3, the DNA is TGTGCCAGCAGCTTAGCGGCAACAGTCCCTGAAGCTTTCTTT. It encodes CASSLAATVPEAFF.

This clone was detected only once. The chain employs TRBV18 and TRBJ1-2, with 8 bases that match TRBD1. The CDR3 is 14 amino acids. Looked up from germline, CDR1 is KGHSH and CDR2 is LQKENI. V shed 3 bases and J 6 bases; nucleotides not matched to a gene: 6. The DNA of the CDR3 is TGTGCCAGCTCACCCGACAGGGGAGGGGATGGCTACACCTTC. This gives the protein CASSPDRGGDGYTF.

This chain joins TRBV7-2 and TRBJ1-1; the match to TRBD1 covers 7 bases. With V trimmed by 1 base and J by 1 base, 6 bases remained unmatched. The CDR3 has 16 amino acids. Germline CDR1 is SGHTA and CDR2 is FQGNSA. The CDR3 reads CASSLGPGTENTEAFF. As DNA, the CDR3 is TGTGCCAGCAGCTTAGGGCCCGGGACAGAGAACACTGAAGCTTTCTTT.

The chain carries TRBV6-4 and TRBJ1-1, with D perhaps TRBD1 (6 bases). This CDR3 region has 14 residues. The germline CDR1 and CDR2 sequences are MRHNA and SNTAGT. V shed 8 bases and J shed 1 base, with 14 bases lying between them. The CDR3 DNA follows: TGTGCCAGCGGGAACCGGGACAAGAACACTGAAGCTTTCTTT. This translates into CASGNRDKNTEAFF.

The rearrangement links TRBV19 to TRBJ1-2, with unresolved D. Germline assignment: CDR1 LNHDA and CDR2 SQIVND (reference sequence). V was cut by 11 bases and J by 3 bases, with 16 bases left in between. This CDR3 region has 13 residues. The CDR3 protein is CAAKKPVDYGYTF. Written as DNA, the CDR3 is TGTGCCGCCAAAAAGCCGGTGGACTATGGCTACACCTTC.

The J gene is TRBJ1-2, the V gene TRBV5-1, with 8 bases matching TRBD1. Trimming took 0 bases from V and 4 from J; bases not matched to a gene: 5. Germline lookup yields CDR1 SGHRS and CDR2 YFSETQ. The CDR3 covers 15 residues. The chain's CDR3 is CASSLVQGGSYGYTF. CDR3 nucleotide sequence: TGCGCCAGCAGCTTGGTACAGGGGGGCAGCTATGGCTACACCTTC. Based on the CDR3 plus reference TRBV5-1 and TRBJ1-2, the full variable domain is KAGVTQTPRYLIKTRGQQVTLSCSPISGHRSVSWYQQTPGQGLQFLFEYFSETQRNKGNFPGRFSGRQFSNSRSEMNVSTLELGDSALYLCASSLVQGGSYGYTFGSGTRLTVV.

The rearrangement joins TRBV4-3 to TRBJ2-7; perhaps D is TRBD1 or TRBD2 (5 bases each). From germline, CDR1 is LGHNA and CDR2 YSLEER. This CDR3 is built from 14 residues. V lost 1 base and J 4 bases, leaving 11 bases between the germline ends. Here the CDR3 DNA reads TGCGCCAGCAGCCAAGCGGGGCGCGGTTACGAGCAGTACTTC. The encoded protein is CASSQAGRGYEQYF.

V usage is TRBV30 and J usage is TRBJ1-1; D perhaps matches TRBD1 (5 bases). CDR3 length: 16 amino acids. Trimming took 5 bases from V and 0 from J, leaving 19 bases between them. Germline V gene lookup returns CDR1 GTSNPN and CDR2 SVGIG (reference sequence). The CDR3 spells CAWGSGGPSLNTEAFF. Here the CDR3 DNA reads TGTGCCTGGGGGTCCGGGGGTCCAAGTTTGAACACTGAAGCTTTCTTT.

The chain employs TRBV7-2 and TRBJ1-1; no definite D call. This CDR3 region has 13 residues. V shed 5 bases and J shed 5 bases, with 12 bases lying between them. Looked up from germline, CDR1 is SGHTA and CDR2 is FQGNSA. CDR3 region: CASSAWAGTEAFF. The CDR3 DNA follows: TGTGCCAGCAGCGCTTGGGCGGGTACTGAAGCTTTCTTT.

The chain joins TRBV27 to TRBJ2-7, with 10 bases that match TRBD1. The V gene end was trimmed by 5 bases and the J gene end by 2 bases; junction bases not matched to a gene: 6. This CDR3 spans 15 amino acids. The germline V gene encodes CDR1 MNHEY and CDR2 SMNVEV (reference sequence). Here the CDR3 DNA reads TGTGCCAGCAGTCCCCGGACAGGGGGGGCCTACGAGCAGTACTTC. It translates to CASSPRTGGAYEQYF.

V is TRBV27 and J is TRBJ1-5, with 7 bases matching TRBD1. The ends lost 5 bases at V and 5 bases at J; junction bases unmatched: 6. Germline V gives CDR1 MNHEY, CDR2 SMNVEV (reference sequence). The CDR3 runs to 14 residues. CDR3 protein: CASSRTGTDQPQHF. Here the CDR3 DNA reads TGTGCCAGCAGTCGAACCGGGACAGATCAGCCCCAGCATTTT.

The V and J genes are TRBV5-6 and TRBJ2-7; D not certain. Trimming shortened V by 3 bases and J by 5 bases, and 6 bases separated the two germline ends. Per the germline V gene, CDR1 is SGHDT and CDR2 is YYEEEE. This CDR3 is built from 11 residues. DNA of the CDR3: TGTGCCAGCAGCTCCTTCGACGAGCAGTACTTC. It translates to CASSSFDEQYF.

The rearrangement links TRBV10-3 to TRBJ1-1; possibly TRBD1 for D (6 bases). With 7 bases removed from V and 1 base from J, the gap between germline ends came to 10 bases. Germline V gene data show CDR1 as ENHRY and CDR2 as SYGVKD. The CDR3 extends over 13 amino acids. The CDR3 sequence: CAITDSSNTEAFF. The DNA for the CDR3 is TGTGCCATCACGGACAGTTCGAACACTGAAGCTTTCTTT.

The genes are TRBV6-5 and TRBJ2-7; a weak D match, TRBD1 (5 bases). The ends were cut back, 1 base at V and 2 bases at J, with 9 bases in the middle. This CDR3 has 14 amino acids. The germline gives CDR1 MNHEY, CDR2 SVGAGI. CDR3 in amino acids: CASSYYKGTYEQYF. The CDR3 DNA sequence: TGTGCCAGCAGTTACTACAAGGGGACCTACGAGCAGTACTTC.

DNA for the CDR3: TGTGCCAGCCGTCTACGAGAGACCCAGTACTTC. Residues: CASRLRETQYF. This chain uses TRBV7-9 with TRBJ2-5; D is ambiguous. Trimming cost V 8 bases and J 4 bases, with 8 bases left between them. The germline CDR1 and CDR2 sequences are SEHNR and FQNEAQ (reference sequence). The CDR3 is made up of 11 amino acids.

This chain links TRBV11-2 with TRBJ2-1; tentative D call: TRBD2 (5 bases). Germline loops: CDR1 SGHAT, CDR2 FQNNGV. V was pared by 10 bases and J by 8 bases, with 21 bases between. This CDR3 is built from 14 residues. The CDR3 DNA reads as TGTGCCACCAATCAGGACTCACTTCTCCATGAGCAGTTCTTC. Protein sequence: CATNQDSLLHEQFF.

CDR3 sequence (DNA): TGTGCCAGCAGTGAAAATTCGGGGGGCCCCTACGAGCAGTACTTC. Its translation: CASSENSGGPYEQYF. The gene calls are TRBV6-1 and TRBJ2-7, with D possibly TRBD2 on 7 matching bases. This CDR3 region has 15 residues. V was shortened by 2 bases and J by 2 bases, with 13 bases between the two germline ends. From germline, CDR1 is MNHNS and CDR2 SASEGT.

V gene TRBV4-1 combines with J gene TRBJ2-7, with unresolved D. The length of the CDR3 is 14 residues. Trimming cost V 4 bases and J 6 bases, with 16 bases left between them. The germline V gene encodes CDR1 MGHRA and CDR2 YSYEKL. CDR3 loop: CASSRTGVGSEQYF. The DNA of the CDR3 is TGCGCCAGCAGCCGCACGGGCGTGGGGTCCGAGCAGTACTTC.

The chain combines TRBV7-9 with TRBJ1-1; possible D gene TRBD1, 5 bases. The CDR3 contains 11 residues. Trimming cost V 11 bases and J 4 bases, with 11 bases left between them. CDR1 and CDR2 (germline): SEHNR, FQNEAQ (reference sequence). CDR3 region: CAASGVTEAFF. CDR3 nucleotides: TGTGCCGCATCGGGGGTCACTGAAGCTTTCTTT.